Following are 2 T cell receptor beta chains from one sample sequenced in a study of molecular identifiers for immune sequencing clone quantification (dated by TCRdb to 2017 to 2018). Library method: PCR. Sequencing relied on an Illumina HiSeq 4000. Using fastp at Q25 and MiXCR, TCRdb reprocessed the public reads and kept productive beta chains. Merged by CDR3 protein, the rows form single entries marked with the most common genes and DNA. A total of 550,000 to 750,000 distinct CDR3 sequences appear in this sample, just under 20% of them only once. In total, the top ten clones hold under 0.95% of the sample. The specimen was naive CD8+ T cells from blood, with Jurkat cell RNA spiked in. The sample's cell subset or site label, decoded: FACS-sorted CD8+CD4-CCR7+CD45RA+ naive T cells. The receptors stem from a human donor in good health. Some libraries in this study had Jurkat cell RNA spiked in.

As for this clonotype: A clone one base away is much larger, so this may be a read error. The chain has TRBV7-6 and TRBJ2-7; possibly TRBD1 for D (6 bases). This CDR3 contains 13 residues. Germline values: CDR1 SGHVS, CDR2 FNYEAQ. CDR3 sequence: CASSPRGYHERYF. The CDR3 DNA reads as TGTGCCAGCAGCCCGAGGGGGTACCACGAGCGGTACTTC.

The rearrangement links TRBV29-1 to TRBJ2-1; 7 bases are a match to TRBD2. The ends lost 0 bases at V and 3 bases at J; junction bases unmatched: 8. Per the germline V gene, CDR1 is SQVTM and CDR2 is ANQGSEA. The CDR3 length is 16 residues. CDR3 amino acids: CSVEDLGGGFYNEQFF. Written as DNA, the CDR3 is TGCAGCGTTGAAGATCTGGGGGGAGGGTTCTACAATGAGCAGTTCTTC.